This T cell receptor beta chain was observed in a study of shared clonotypes between healthy human individuals. General study results and limits: In general, naive subsets displayed greater estimated richness than memory subsets did.

Terminally differentiated effector memory CD45RA+ cells were left out of the naive CD8 fraction, which was CD45RO-negative and positively selected for CCR7. Donors were healthy HIV-negative adults without recent acute infections or vaccinations. Approximately 30,000 T cell genomes (approximately 0.2 ug DNA) went into each sorted-subset replicate. Method: immunoSEQ multiplex PCR; TCRdb's copy keeps in-frame clones and lacks some. The data show around 550,000 clones, approximately 95% seen once. V lost 3 bases to trimming and J lost 7 bases, with 7 bases between them. Germline V gene data show CDR1 as SEHNR and CDR2 as FQNEAQ (reference sequence). This CDR3 spans 11 amino acids. Points on this clone: Antigen specificity is unknown.

Sequenced: naive CD8+ T cells sorted from blood. The receptor was isolated from a woman in her twenties or thirties in good health. The chain employs TRBV7-9 and TRBJ2-7; no clear D. The CDR3, as DNA: TGTGCCAGCAGCTTGGGGATAGAGCAGTACTTC. Its translation is CASSLGIEQYF.